Following are 19 T cell receptor beta chains from one sample sequenced in a study of Ad26.COV2.S vaccination and SARS-CoV-2 variants. Treatment in this sample: approximately 18 received Ad26.COV2.S at low or high dose, single or two shots; roughly 5 received placebo; per-sample allocation not given. Sampling happened 63 days after the first vaccine or placebo injection. Method: immunoSEQ multiplex PCR; TCRdb's copy keeps in-frame clones and lacks some. The sample comprises 350,000 to 500,000 clones, 89% of which are singletons, and around 2.5% rests with the top ten. The specimen was peripheral blood, collected in a trial of Ad26.COV2.S vaccine versus placebo. Receptor source: a person aged 18-65 years who received the Ad26.COV2.S COVID-19 vaccine or a placebo.

The chain has TRBV15 and TRBJ2-2, with unresolved D. CDR1 and CDR2 from the germline V gene are LNHNV and YYDKDF (reference sequence). Deletions cut 4 bases from V and 2 bases from J, with 5 bases between. This CDR3 has 13 residues. The CDR3 coding sequence is TGTGCCACCAGCACCCTTAACACCGGGGAGCTGTTTTTT. Its translation is CATSTLNTGELFF.

This chain links TRBV5-8 with TRBJ2-3; 12 bases are shared with TRBD2. The ends lost 1 base at V and 3 bases at J; junction bases unmatched: 3. The CDR3 runs to 16 residues. CDR1 is SGHTS and CDR2 is YDEGEE in the germline V gene. The CDR3, as DNA: TGTGCCAGCAGCTTGATGACTAGCGGGGGTACAGATACGCAGTATTTT. Translation gives CASSLMTSGGTDTQYF.

J is TRBJ1-2 and V is TRBV4-2; maybe TRBD1 (6 bases). The CDR3 extends over 14 amino acids. The germline CDR1 and CDR2 sequences are LGHNA and YNFKEQ. V was cut by 1 base and J by 2 bases, with 8 bases left in between. The CDR3 bases are TGTGCCAGCAGCCAAGCCCAGGGGAACTATGGCTACACCTTC. Its protein product is CASSQAQGNYGYTF.

The rearrangement links TRBV4-1 to TRBJ2-4; maybe TRBD1 (6 bases). V dropped 6 bases and J dropped 0 bases, with 18 bases sitting between them. The CDR3 has 17 amino acids. Germline CDR1 MGHRA, CDR2 YSYEKL. CDR3 in amino acids: CASSRVPGQLAKNIQYF. The CDR3, as DNA: TGCGCCAGCAGTCGAGTTCCGGGACAATTAGCCAAAAACATTCAGTACTTC.

The count of this clone is one. J is TRBJ1-3 and V is TRBV7-6; D not resolved. Trimming took off 5 bases at V and 8 bases at J, with 10 bases between the two ends. This CDR3 has 12 residues. Germline V gene data show CDR1 as SGHVS and CDR2 as FNYEAQ. CDR3 in DNA: TGTGCCAGCAGCCCCCTCGGGGACACCATATATTTT. Translating it yields CASSPLGDTIYF.

V gene TRBV7-9 combines with J gene TRBJ2-7, with 10 positions matching TRBD1. The CDR3 is 14 residues long. V lost 6 bases to trimming and J lost 5 bases; unmatched junction nucleotides: 7. Germline lookup yields CDR1 SEHNR and CDR2 FQNEAQ (reference sequence). The CDR3 loop reads CASRPPGQGDEQYF. CDR3 bases: TGTGCCAGCAGGCCCCCCGGACAGGGGGACGAGCAGTACTTC. Based on the CDR3 plus reference TRBV7-9 and TRBJ2-7, the full variable domain is DTGVSQNPRHKITKRGQNVTFRCDPISEHNRLYWYRQTLGQGPEFLTYFQNEAQLEKSRLLSDRFSAERPKGSFSTLEIQRTEQGDSAMYLCASRPPGQGDEQYFGPGTRLTVT.

The chain links TRBV7-9 to TRBJ1-1, with 7 bases lining up with TRBD1. The CDR3 is made up of 13 amino acids. The junction had 0 bases not matched to a gene; V was cut back by 1 base and J by 4 bases. The germline V gene encodes CDR1 SEHNR and CDR2 FQNEAQ (reference sequence). The CDR3 DNA sequence: TGTGCCAGCAGCTTAGGGGACAGCACTGAAGCTTTCTTT. This codes for CASSLGDSTEAFF.

This clone was observed a single time. This chain uses TRBV18 with TRBJ2-7; a weak D match, TRBD2 (5 bases). This CDR3 spans 13 amino acids. Germline values: CDR1 KGHSH, CDR2 LQKENI. V lost 1 base and J lost 1, with 5 bases in between. The CDR3 DNA reads TGTGCCAGCTCACCACGCGGGTCCTACGAGCAGTACGTC. As protein: CASSPRGSYEQYV.

The chain joins TRBV20-1 to TRBJ1-5; no definite D call. V lost 3 bases and J lost 4, with 10 bases in between. The CDR3 runs 13 residues. From germline, CDR1 is DFQATT and CDR2 SNEGSKA (reference sequence). As DNA, the CDR3 is TGCAGTGCTAGTTTCCAGCCAAATCAGCCCCAGCATTTT. Translation: CSASFQPNQPQHF.

This clone was detected once. The chain uses TRBV7-2 and TRBJ2-3; TRBD1 is a possible D gene (5 bases). Between the trimmed V and J ends, which lost 3 bases and 4 bases, there was a span of 8 bases. Germline V gene sequence: CDR1 SGHTA, CDR2 FQGNSA. CDR3 length: 13 residues. CDR3 nucleotides: TGTGCCAGCAGCTTCAGGGTGGCAGATACGCAGTATTTT. Its protein is CASSFRVADTQYF.

This clone is a singleton in its sample. V gene TRBV10-3 combines with J gene TRBJ1-5; D is uncertain. The ends were cut back, 5 bases at V and 5 bases at J, with 16 bases in the middle. Looked up from germline, CDR1 is ENHRY and CDR2 is SYGVKD. The length of the CDR3 is 15 residues. The CDR3 nucleotides are TGTGCCATCAGTCGAGTGGGAGGTACGGATCAGCCCCAGCATTTT. This encodes CAISRVGGTDQPQHF.

CDR3 sequence (DNA): TGCAGCGTTGGACTACTGGGGGTCCAAGAGACCCAGTACTTC. Its protein is CSVGLLGVQETQYF. The gene calls are TRBV29-1 and TRBJ2-5; D tentatively reads TRBD1 or TRBD2 (5 bases each). Per germline, CDR1 SQVTM and CDR2 ANQGSEA. The V end was cut by 4 bases, the J end by 1 base, with 13 bases between. This CDR3 is built from 14 residues.

J is TRBJ1-4 and V is TRBV9; possible D gene TRBD1, 6 bases. From germline, CDR1 is SGDLS and CDR2 YYNGEE. This CDR3 is 15 amino acids long. V lost 0 bases and J lost 6, with 12 bases in between. The CDR3 is CASSVAGDTYEKLFF. For the CDR3, the DNA is TGTGCCAGCAGCGTAGCTGGGGACACCTATGAAAAACTGTTTTTT.

The chain links TRBV30 to TRBJ1-6; 7 positions agree with TRBD1. In germline, CDR1 is GTSNPN, CDR2 SVGIG (reference sequence). Germline trimming cut 4 bases from V and 8 bases from J; bases unmatched to any gene: 5. The CDR3 loop spans 13 amino acids. CDR3 region: CAWTGTADSPLHF. The CDR3 DNA is TGTGCCTGGACCGGGACAGCCGATTCACCCCTCCACTTT.

This rearrangement joins TRBV5-4 to TRBJ1-4; unclear D gene. Germline lookup yields CDR1 SGHNT and CDR2 YYREEE (reference sequence). V was shortened by 3 bases and J by 5 bases, with 8 bases between the two germline ends. The CDR3 sequence is 13 residues long. This chain's CDR3 is CASSSGLNEKLFF. CDR3 bases: TGTGCCAGCAGCTCCGGACTGAATGAAAAACTGTTTTTT.

With respect to this clone: Other DNA sequences in the same sample also yield this CDR3. The rearrangement links TRBV7-9 to TRBJ1-5; D remains ambiguous. The ends were cut back, 2 bases at V and 4 bases at J, with 12 bases in the middle. CDR1 is SEHNR and CDR2 is FQNEAQ in the germline V gene (reference sequence). There are 15 residues in the CDR3. CDR3 nucleotide sequence: TGTGCCAGCAGCTTACAAGGCGGAGTTAATCAGCCCCAGCATTTT. Translated, it gives CASSLQGGVNQPQHF.

This CDR3 reads CASSQDPKTVNSPLHF. For the CDR3, the DNA is TGCGCCAGCAGCCAAGATCCGAAGACGGTCAATTCACCCCTCCACTTT. This rearrangement joins TRBV4-3 to TRBJ1-6; no definite D call. This CDR3 contains 16 residues. V gave up 0 bases and J gave up 7 bases, with 13 bases separating them. The germline CDR1 and CDR2 sequences are LGHNA and YSLEER.

The chain carries TRBV4-1 and TRBJ1-2; no definite D call. From germline, CDR1 is MGHRA and CDR2 YSYEKL. There are 15 residues in the CDR3. Trimming removed 4 bases at V and 2 bases at J, with 14 bases between. The CDR3 nucleotides read TGCGCCAGCAGCCGCGATACCTTGATCAACTATGGCTACACCTTC. Translated: CASSRDTLINYGYTF.

The chain has TRBV4-3 and TRBJ2-1, with D perhaps given as TRBD1 or TRBD2 (5 bases each). CDR1 LGHNA and CDR2 YSLEER come from the germline V gene. Between the trimmed V and J ends, which lost 0 bases and 4 bases, there was a span of 16 bases. The CDR3 extends over 17 amino acids. CDR3 sequence: CASSQEEAGTIYNEQFF. The CDR3 DNA is TGCGCCAGCAGCCAAGAAGAGGCAGGGACCATATACAATGAGCAGTTCTTC.